This T cell receptor (beta chain) was retrieved from a study of cytomegalovirus exposure and HLA in healthy donors. Regarding this clone: Antigen unknown.

Study-level findings and limits: Previous analysis showed most TCR beta V segments were productive about 87% or about 30% of the time. Later on, a genetic analysis was performed. It linked a missense variant in DCLRE1C with V- and J-gene trimming of TCR beta. The authors later found TCR association rates varying by HLA locus, with DRB1 most and HLA-C fewest.

The primer mix had 60 Vbeta and 13 Jbeta primers. Assay used: immunoSEQ multiplex PCR; TCRdb lists only in-frame clones, some missing. Found here are 200,000 to 250,000 clones, approximately 80% of them singletons; the top ten hold approximately 3%. The sequence derives from a woman in her 30s in good health and CMV-seronegative. Material for sequencing was PBMCs.

DNA of the CDR3: TGTGCCAGCAGTGCCGGGGGACAGGCGGCAAAACTGTTTTTT. Translating gives CASSAGGQAAKLFF. The chain couples TRBV9 to TRBJ1-4, with 8 bases that match TRBD1. This CDR3 is 14 amino acids long. The germline V gene encodes CDR1 SGDLS and CDR2 YYNGEE. V shed 5 bases and J 10 bases; nucleotides not matched to a gene: 10. The whole variable domain, remainder taken from reference TRBV9 and TRBJ1-4, is DSGVTQTPKHLITATGQRVTLRCSPRSGDLSVYWYQQSLDQGLQFLIQYYNGEERAKGNILERFSAQQFPDLHSELNLSSLELGDSALYFCASSAGGQAAKLFFGSGTQLSVL.